The 16 T cell receptor beta chains below were found in one sample sequenced in a study of blood T cell repertoires in COVID-19. The data were produced by immunoSEQ multiplex PCR, yet TCRdb's version contains in-frame clones alone and is incomplete. This sample has 300,000 or so clones, with around 87% found just once. The sample consisted of peripheral blood. The receptors stem from a woman between 45 and 60 years old who had recovered from COVID-19.

This chain uses TRBV2 with TRBJ1-5; 7 bases are a match to TRBD1. Germline V gives CDR1 SNHLY, CDR2 FYNNEI. This CDR3 has 16 amino acids. Losses at the gene ends were 6 bases for V and 1 base for J; bases not matched to a gene: 9. The CDR3 region has the DNA TGTGCCAGCAGCGCCCAGGGGGGAATGAGCAATCAGCCCCAGCATTTT. The encoded protein is CASSAQGGMSNQPQHF.

This chain joins TRBV2 and TRBJ1-2; possible D gene TRBD1, 5 bases. Germline CDR1 is SNHLY and CDR2 is FYNNEI. Trimming stripped 1 base from V and 4 bases from J, with 22 bases between. The CDR3 sequence is 18 residues long. DNA for the CDR3: TGTGCCAGCAGTGAAGTCGGGGGGTCCCGAACACCTCTCTATGGCTACACCTTC. Encoded protein: CASSEVGGSRTPLYGYTF.

The sample holds one count of this clone. The V call is TRBV30, the J call TRBJ2-7; no definite D call. Trimming took 1 base from V and 3 from J, leaving 13 bases between them. This CDR3 region has 14 residues. Germline V gives CDR1 GTSNPN, CDR2 SVGIG (reference sequence). CDR3 loop: CAWSEVRFFYEQYF. CDR3 DNA: TGTGCCTGGAGTGAGGTCAGGTTTTTCTACGAGCAGTACTTC.

The chain joins TRBV28 to TRBJ2-2, with D perhaps matching TRBD2 (6 bases). CDR3 size: 16 residues. Per the germline V gene, CDR1 is MDHEN and CDR2 is SYDVKM. V dropped 5 bases and J dropped 2 bases, with 15 bases sitting between them. Here the CDR3 DNA reads TGTGCCAGCAGTCCCGGGGTGGACTATAACACCGGGGAGCTGTTTTTT. It encodes CASSPGVDYNTGELFF.

The J gene is TRBJ2-1, the V gene TRBV2; D might be TRBD1 (6 bases). The germline V gene encodes CDR1 SNHLY and CDR2 FYNNEI. V lost 6 bases and J 5 bases, leaving 11 bases between the germline ends. The CDR3 has 13 amino acids. CDR3 nucleotides: TGTGCCAGCAGGCCAGGGGACAACAATGAGCAGTTCTTC. It specifies CASRPGDNNEQFF.

This chain links TRBV5-6 with TRBJ2-2; 7 bases are shared with TRBD2. The length of the CDR3 is 16 residues. Trimming removed 1 base from V and 1 base from J; junction bases left unmatched: 4. The germline gives CDR1 SGHDT, CDR2 YYEEEE. The CDR3 DNA follows: TGTGCCAGCAGCTTGCGGGCTAGCGGGAACACCGGGGAGCTGTTTTTT. As protein: CASSLRASGNTGELFF.

This clone turned up a few times. V and J are TRBV11-3 and TRBJ1-1; weak D call: TRBD1 (5 bases). The CDR3 length is 13 residues. The V end was cut by 4 bases, the J end by 1 base, with 7 bases between. CDR1 is SGHNT and CDR2 is YENEEA in the germline V gene. This chain's CDR3 is CASSSDTNTEAFF. CDR3 sequence (DNA): TGTGCCAGCAGCTCGGACACGAACACTGAAGCTTTCTTT.

V gene TRBV10-3 combines with J gene TRBJ2-7, with TRBD2 matching over 8 bases. V shed 6 bases, J shed 4 bases, and the junction held 14 bases outside the gene matches. This CDR3 is built from 16 residues. Germline lookup yields CDR1 ENHRY and CDR2 SYGVKD. CDR3 sequence (DNA): TGTGCCATCAGGGAGCCCACCGCGGGAGGTGGTTACGAGCAGTACTTC. It encodes CAIREPTAGGGYEQYF.

V is TRBV4-3 and J is TRBJ2-2, with D maybe TRBD2 (7 bases). Germline assignment: CDR1 LGHNA and CDR2 YSLEER. CDR3 length equals 16 residues. Trimming shortened V by 3 bases and J by 5 bases, and 16 bases separated the two germline ends. The CDR3 sequence: CASSQGGRRGTGELFF. DNA for the CDR3: TGCGCCAGCAGCCAGGGGGGGCGGAGGGGAACCGGGGAGCTGTTTTTT.

The chain employs TRBV7-3 and TRBJ1-1; no reliable D call. Trimming left V 4 bases short and J 0 bases short, with 6 bases between. Per the germline V gene, CDR1 is SGHTA and CDR2 is FQGTGA. This CDR3 has 13 residues. Here the CDR3 DNA reads TGTGCCAGCAGCTCACAATTGAACACTGAAGCTTTCTTT. Residues: CASSSQLNTEAFF.

V usage is TRBV6-6 and J usage is TRBJ1-5; D not resolved. The CDR3 runs to 16 residues. Trimming cost V 5 bases and J 6 bases, with 20 bases left between them. Germline CDR1 and CDR2: MNHNY and SVGAGI (reference sequence). CDR3 protein: CASSPTTRRAGQPQHF. The CDR3 bases are TGTGCCAGCAGTCCAACAACCCGGAGGGCGGGTCAGCCCCAGCATTTT.

The chain has TRBV11-2 and TRBJ2-5; 9 bases align to TRBD1. This CDR3 spans 16 amino acids. The ends lost 0 bases at V and 6 bases at J; junction bases unmatched: 8. The germline CDR1 and CDR2 sequences are SGHAT and FQNNGV. The CDR3 DNA is TGTGCCAGCAGCTTAGAAGGGGACAGGGTGGTCCAGACCCAGTACTTC. Translating it yields CASSLEGDRVVQTQYF.

About this clone: At the DNA level, this CDR3 is encoded by other sequences in the same sample as well. The chain is built from TRBV20-1 and TRBJ1-1, with D uncertain. V lost 5 bases, J lost 2 bases, and 6 bases lay in between. Germline V gene lookup returns CDR1 DFQATT and CDR2 SNEGSKA (reference sequence). CDR3 length: 11 amino acids. The CDR3 region has the DNA TGCAGTGCTCGTAGAAACACTGAAGCTTTCTTT. It codes for CSARRNTEAFF.

The chain combines TRBV6-5 with TRBJ2-1; D is perhaps TRBD1 (6 bases). Germline-derived CDR1 and CDR2 are MNHEY and SVGAGI. V lost 5 bases, J lost 9 bases, and 11 bases lay in between. This CDR3 is built from 12 residues. CDR3 amino acids: CASSTGTPEQFF. CDR3 nucleotide sequence: TGTGCCAGCAGTACAGGGACCCCTGAGCAGTTCTTC.

This clone was seen a handful of times. The rearrangement links TRBV6-4 to TRBJ2-7; 11 bases fit TRBD2. CDR3 length: 16 residues. Germline CDR1 and CDR2: MRHNA and SNTAGT. V lost 2 bases to trimming and J lost 4 bases; unmatched junction nucleotides: 7. CDR3 nucleotides: TGTGCCAGCAGTGACCTAGCGGGGGGATTTGATTACGAGCAGTACTTC. It yields the protein CASSDLAGGFDYEQYF.

This chain links TRBV9 with TRBJ1-1, with a weak D call TRBD1 (6 bases). This CDR3 comprises 15 residues. V shed 2 bases and J shed 5 bases, with 16 bases lying between them. Germline CDR1 is SGDLS and CDR2 is YYNGEE. Written as DNA, the CDR3 is TGTGCCAGCAGCGTCTCACAGGGAGTTCAAACTGAAGCTTTCTTT. This codes for CASSVSQGVQTEAFF.